These T cell receptor beta chains were read from a single sample in a study of blood T cell repertoires in COVID-19. The protocol was immunoSEQ multiplex PCR, while the TCRdb copy is restricted to in-frame clones and leaves out a portion. The sample has roughly 110,000 clones; around four fifths are singletons. Sequencing was done on a sample of peripheral blood. These receptor sequences come from a man aged 65-85 years with acute or convalescent COVID-19. CDR3s include the opening cysteine and the closing phenylalanine or tryptophan. The order of the fields is CDR3 protein, V gene, J gene.

CDR3: CASSITGMINQPQHF
V: TRBV19
J: TRBJ1-5

CDR3: CASSLYQPQHF
V: TRBV6-5
J: TRBJ1-5

CDR3: CATSRAGQGADEQYF
V: TRBV15
J: TRBJ2-7

CDR3: CASSKAPGSQPQHF
V: TRBV9
J: TRBJ1-5

CDR3: CASRSRVSYGYTF
V: TRBV12-3/TRBV12-4
J: TRBJ1-2

CDR3: CASSLNSRAEMGYTF
V: TRBV5-1
J: TRBJ1-2

CDR3: CASNSGLTGELFF
V: TRBV6-5
J: TRBJ2-2

CDR3: CASSLAGNDQNTIYF
V: TRBV5-1
J: TRBJ1-3

CDR3: CASSPGLNSNQPQHF
V: TRBV3-1/TRBV3-2
J: TRBJ1-5

CDR3: CASSPGLAGGAETQYF
V: TRBV9
J: TRBJ2-5

CDR3: CASSYRLNTEAFF
V: TRBV6-2/TRBV6-3
J: TRBJ1-1

CDR3: CASGFALNTEAFF
V: TRBV12-5
J: TRBJ1-1

CDR3: CATSDPRQGGNIQYF
V: TRBV24-1
J: TRBJ2-4

CDR3: CASSRLEGGQYEQYF
V: TRBV7-9
J: TRBJ2-7

CDR3: CASSLTRDSNTEAFF
V: TRBV4-2
J: TRBJ1-1

CDR3: CASSLQGAHSPLHF
V: TRBV5-1
J: TRBJ1-6

CDR3: CASSLNVRVGYGYTF
V: TRBV27
J: TRBJ1-2

CDR3: CASSPLDRDLTEAFF
V: TRBV3-1/TRBV3-2
J: TRBJ1-1

CDR3: CASSTGISSGNTIYF
V: TRBV19
J: TRBJ1-3

CDR3: CASSLGLAGGVETQYF
V: TRBV5-4
J: TRBJ2-5

CDR3: CSVEASSTEAFF
V: TRBV29-1
J: TRBJ1-1

CDR3: CASSVAKRGGTPGLYGYTF
V: TRBV9
J: TRBJ1-2

CDR3: CASSPDRGQEAFF
V: TRBV11-2
J: TRBJ1-1

CDR3: CASSMMGASSYEQYF
V: TRBV19
J: TRBJ2-7

CDR3: CASSLYRGTGGSGELFF
V: TRBV27
J: TRBJ2-2

CDR3: CASSQTSGWHDTQYF
V: TRBV19
J: TRBJ2-3

CDR3: CASRSGADSNQPQHF
V: TRBV6-5
J: TRBJ1-5

CDR3: CASSPNGASNEQFF
V: TRBV5-1
J: TRBJ2-1

CDR3: CATSQGSGGLYTDTQYF
V: TRBV24-1
J: TRBJ2-3

CDR3: CASSLGGGPDTQYF
V: TRBV7-3
J: TRBJ2-3

CDR3: CASSVTVVSEAFF
V: TRBV9
J: TRBJ1-1

CDR3: CASSLGDGNQPQHF
V: TRBV5-1
J: TRBJ1-5

CDR3: CASSLGGAEGSETQYF
V: TRBV5-1
J: TRBJ2-5

CDR3: CASSQTVNTEAFF
V: TRBV18
J: TRBJ1-1

CDR3: CASSLGRRDSGYEQYF
V: TRBV5-1
J: TRBJ2-7

CDR3: CASSLGAGTANTEAFF
V: TRBV5-6
J: TRBJ1-1

CDR3: CASSLGTGWSSESRNTEAFF
V: TRBV7-3
J: TRBJ1-1

CDR3: CASSSGQNYGYTF
V: TRBV19
J: TRBJ1-2

CDR3: CASSYMTGAGTDTQYF
V: TRBV5-6
J: TRBJ2-3

CDR3: CASSQSRQAMNTEAFF
V: TRBV18
J: TRBJ1-1

CDR3: CASSRQDYGYTF
V: TRBV6-6
J: TRBJ1-2